Reported below is one T cell receptor beta chain. Its antigen is not identified. Per the germline V gene, CDR1 is SGHAT and CDR2 is FQNNGV. This CDR3 has 17 amino acids. V shed 5 bases and J 1 base; nucleotides not matched to a gene: 6. The record originates from a study of beta chain features in type 1 diabetes. Study-wide points: TCRB repertoires of naive, central memory and Treg cells appeared more similar among patients than among healthy donors. More deletions and fewer insertions at VDJ junctions were seen in type 1 diabetes patients. Shortening of TCRB CDR3s, moderate but significant, appeared in all four CD4+ subsets of Type 1 diabetes patients.

All of the isolated RNA was reverse transcribed, so expressed TCRB transcripts were sequenced. The study sequenced naive, central memory and regulatory T cell samples to an average of around 3.5 million reads. Assay used: immunoSEQ multiplex PCR; TCRdb lists only in-frame clones, some missing. Of a few hundred thousand clones listed, about 10% were seen once; the top ten hold about 0.64%. The receptor was isolated from a man younger than 45 with type 1 diabetes. The V gene is TRBV11-2, the J gene TRBJ2-1; 12 bases agree with TRBD2. What was sequenced was central memory CD4+ T cells from blood. CDR3 sequence: CASSQGTSGWSYNEQFF. For the CDR3, the DNA is TGTGCCAGCAGCCAGGGGACTAGCGGGTGGTCCTACAATGAGCAGTTCTTC. The full variable domain, its missing parts supplied by reference TRBV11-2 and TRBJ2-1, is EAGVAQSPRYKIIEKRQSVAFWCNPISGHATLYWYQQILGQGPKLLIQFQNNGVVDDSQLPKDRFSAERLKGVDSTLKIQPAKLEDSAVYLCASSQGTSGWSYNEQFFGPGTRLTVL.